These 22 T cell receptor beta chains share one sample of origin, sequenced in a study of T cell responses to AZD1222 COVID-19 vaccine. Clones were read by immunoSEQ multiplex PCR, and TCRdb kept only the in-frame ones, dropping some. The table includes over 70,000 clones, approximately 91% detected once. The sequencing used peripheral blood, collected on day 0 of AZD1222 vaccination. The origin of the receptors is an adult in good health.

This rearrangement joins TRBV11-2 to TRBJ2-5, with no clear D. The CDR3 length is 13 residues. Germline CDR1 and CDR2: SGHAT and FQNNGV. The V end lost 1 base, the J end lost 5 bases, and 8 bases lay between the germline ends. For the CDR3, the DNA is TGTGCCAGCAGCTTAGGTCCGGAGGAGACCCAGTACTTC. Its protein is CASSLGPEETQYF.

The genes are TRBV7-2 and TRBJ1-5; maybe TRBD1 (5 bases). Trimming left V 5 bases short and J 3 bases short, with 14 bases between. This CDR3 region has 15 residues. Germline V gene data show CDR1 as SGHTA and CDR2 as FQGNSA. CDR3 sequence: CASSRDSSINQPQHF. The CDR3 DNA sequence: TGTGCCAGCAGCCGGGACTCCTCGATCAATCAGCCCCAGCATTTT.

CDR3 nucleotide sequence: TGTGCCAGCAAATCGGCTTTAGGACACCTTAATCAGCCCCAGCATTTT. Its protein product is CASKSALGHLNQPQHF. The J gene is TRBJ1-5, the V gene TRBV27; D perhaps matches TRBD1 (5 bases). Trimming took 7 bases from V and 4 from J, leaving 20 bases between them. The CDR3 sequence is 16 residues long. Per the germline V gene, CDR1 is MNHEY and CDR2 is SMNVEV (reference sequence).

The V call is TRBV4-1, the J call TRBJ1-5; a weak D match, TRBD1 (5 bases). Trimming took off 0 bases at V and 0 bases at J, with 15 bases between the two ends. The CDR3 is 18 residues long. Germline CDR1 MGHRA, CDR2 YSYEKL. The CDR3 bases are TGCGCCAGCAGCCAAGACAGGGAAGGCGGATATAGCAATCAGCCCCAGCATTTT. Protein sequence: CASSQDREGGYSNQPQHF.

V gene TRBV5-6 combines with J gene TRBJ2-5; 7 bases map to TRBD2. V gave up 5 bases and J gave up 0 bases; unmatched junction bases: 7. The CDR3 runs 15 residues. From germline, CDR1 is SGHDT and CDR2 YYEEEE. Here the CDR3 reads CASRPGTKNQETQYF. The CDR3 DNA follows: TGTGCCAGCAGGCCCGGGACTAAAAACCAAGAGACCCAGTACTTC. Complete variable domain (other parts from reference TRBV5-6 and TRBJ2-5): DAGVTQSPTHLIKTRGQQVTLRCSPKSGHDTVSWYQQALGQGPQFIFQYYEEEERQRGNFPDRFSGHQFPNYSSELNVNALLLGDSALYLCASRPGTKNQETQYFGPGTRLLVL.

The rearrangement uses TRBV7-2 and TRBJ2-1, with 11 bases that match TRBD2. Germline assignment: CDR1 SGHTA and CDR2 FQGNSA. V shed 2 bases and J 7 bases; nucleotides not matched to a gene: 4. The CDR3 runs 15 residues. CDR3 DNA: TGTGCCAGCAGCTTATTTAGCGGGAGGGATAATGAGCAGTTCTTC. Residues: CASSLFSGRDNEQFF.

As DNA, the CDR3 is TGTGCCAGTAGTATAGCCCCGAGACAGGGAAGAAATTCACCCCTCCACTTT. It specifies CASSIAPRQGRNSPLHF. This chain joins TRBV19 and TRBJ1-6; 7 nucleotides align to TRBD1. J was trimmed by 7 bases and V by 1 base; bases with no gene match: 10. Germline loops: CDR1 LNHDA, CDR2 SQIVND (reference sequence). The CDR3 covers 17 residues.

The CDR3 DNA reads TGTGCCAGCAGCGTAGTGGCGGGATGGTACAATGAGCAGTTCTTC. Translating gives CASSVVAGWYNEQFF. The chain uses TRBV9 and TRBJ2-1; D is possibly TRBD2 (6 bases). Germline CDR1 and CDR2: SGDLS and YYNGEE. This CDR3 region has 15 residues. V was clipped by 0 bases and J by 4 bases, with 11 bases between them.

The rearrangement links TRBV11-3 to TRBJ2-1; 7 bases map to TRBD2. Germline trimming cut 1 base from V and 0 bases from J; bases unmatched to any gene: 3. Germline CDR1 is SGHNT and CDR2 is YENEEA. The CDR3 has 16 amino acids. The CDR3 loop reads CASSLGRESSYNEQFF. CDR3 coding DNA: TGTGCCAGCAGCTTAGGGCGGGAGAGCTCCTACAATGAGCAGTTCTTC.

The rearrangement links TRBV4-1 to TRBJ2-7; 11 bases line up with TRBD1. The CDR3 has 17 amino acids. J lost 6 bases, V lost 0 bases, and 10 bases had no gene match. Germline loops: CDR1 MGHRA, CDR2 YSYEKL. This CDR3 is CASSQDYGTGGYSEQYF. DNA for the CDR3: TGCGCCAGCAGCCAAGATTACGGGACAGGGGGTTATAGCGAGCAGTACTTC.

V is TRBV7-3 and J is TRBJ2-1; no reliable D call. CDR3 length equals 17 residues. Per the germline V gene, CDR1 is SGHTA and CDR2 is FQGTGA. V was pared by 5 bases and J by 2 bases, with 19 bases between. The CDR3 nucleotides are TGTGCCAGCAGCCTCGACCCGCTTACGAACCCCTACAATGAGCAGTTCTTC. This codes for CASSLDPLTNPYNEQFF.

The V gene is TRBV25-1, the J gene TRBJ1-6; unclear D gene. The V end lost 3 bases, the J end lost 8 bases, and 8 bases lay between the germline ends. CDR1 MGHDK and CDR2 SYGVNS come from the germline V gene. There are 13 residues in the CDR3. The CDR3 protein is CASSDSRDSPLHF. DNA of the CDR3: TGTGCCAGCAGTGATTCTCGGGATTCACCCCTCCACTTT.

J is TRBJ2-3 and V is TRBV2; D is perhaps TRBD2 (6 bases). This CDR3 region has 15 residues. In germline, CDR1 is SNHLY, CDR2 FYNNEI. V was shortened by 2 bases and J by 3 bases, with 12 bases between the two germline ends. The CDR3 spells CASSERTGVTDTQYF. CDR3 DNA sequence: TGTGCCAGCAGTGAAAGGACGGGAGTAACAGATACGCAGTATTTT.

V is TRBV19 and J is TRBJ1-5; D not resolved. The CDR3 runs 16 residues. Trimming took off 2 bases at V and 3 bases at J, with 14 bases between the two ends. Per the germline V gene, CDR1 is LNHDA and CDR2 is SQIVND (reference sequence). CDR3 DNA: TGTGCCAGTAGTATATCTCATCGGGTTGACAATCAGCCCCAGCATTTT. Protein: CASSISHRVDNQPQHF.

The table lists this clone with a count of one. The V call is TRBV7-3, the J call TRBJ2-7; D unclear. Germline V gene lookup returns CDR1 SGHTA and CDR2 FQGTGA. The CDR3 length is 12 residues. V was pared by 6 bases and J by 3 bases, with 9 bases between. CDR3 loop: CASSSGNYEQYF. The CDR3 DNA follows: TGTGCCAGCAGTTCTGGCAACTACGAGCAGTACTTC. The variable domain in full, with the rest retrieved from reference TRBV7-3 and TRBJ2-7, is GAGVSQTPSNKVTEKGKYVELRCDPISGHTALYWYRQSLGQGPEFLIYFQGTGAADDSGLPNDRFFAVRPEGSVSTLKIQRTERGDSAVYLCASSSGNYEQYFGPGTRLTVT.

The CDR3 loop reads CASRPGQGFYEQYF. DNA for the CDR3: TGTGCCAGCAGGCCGGGACAGGGCTTCTACGAGCAGTACTTC. The rearrangement uses TRBV28 and TRBJ2-7, with 9 bases lining up with TRBD1. V was pared by 6 bases and J by 3 bases, with 6 bases of the junction left unmatched. The germline V gene encodes CDR1 MDHEN and CDR2 SYDVKM. The CDR3 runs to 14 residues.

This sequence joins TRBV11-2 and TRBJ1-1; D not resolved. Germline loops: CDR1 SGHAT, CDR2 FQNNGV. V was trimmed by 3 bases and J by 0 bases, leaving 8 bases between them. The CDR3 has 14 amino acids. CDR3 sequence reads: CASSLWGMNTEAFF. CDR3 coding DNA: TGTGCCAGCAGCTTGTGGGGTATGAACACTGAAGCTTTCTTT. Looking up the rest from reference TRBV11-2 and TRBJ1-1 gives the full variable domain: EAGVAQSPRYKIIEKRQSVAFWCNPISGHATLYWYQQILGQGPKLLIQFQNNGVVDDSQLPKDRFSAERLKGVDSTLKIQPAKLEDSAVYLCASSLWGMNTEAFFGQGTRLTVV.

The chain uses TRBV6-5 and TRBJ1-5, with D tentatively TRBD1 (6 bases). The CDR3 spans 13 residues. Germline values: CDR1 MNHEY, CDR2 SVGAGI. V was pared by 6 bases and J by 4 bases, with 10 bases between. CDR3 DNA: TGTGCCAGCAGACCGGACAGTAATCAGCCCCAGCATTTT. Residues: CASRPDSNQPQHF.

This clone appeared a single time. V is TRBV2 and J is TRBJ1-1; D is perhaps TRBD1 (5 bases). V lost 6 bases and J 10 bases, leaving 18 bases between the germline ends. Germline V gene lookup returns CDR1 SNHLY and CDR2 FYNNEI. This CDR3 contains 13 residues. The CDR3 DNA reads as TGTGCCAGCAGGGACCTGGACAACCCCGGAGCTTTCTTT. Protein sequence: CASRDLDNPGAFF.

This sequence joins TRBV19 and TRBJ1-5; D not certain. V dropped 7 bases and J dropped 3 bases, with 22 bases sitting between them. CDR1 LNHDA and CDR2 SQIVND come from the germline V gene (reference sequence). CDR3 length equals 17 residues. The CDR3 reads CASTKQAAPDYNQPQHF. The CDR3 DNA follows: TGTGCCAGTACCAAGCAGGCGGCCCCAGATTACAATCAGCCCCAGCATTTT.

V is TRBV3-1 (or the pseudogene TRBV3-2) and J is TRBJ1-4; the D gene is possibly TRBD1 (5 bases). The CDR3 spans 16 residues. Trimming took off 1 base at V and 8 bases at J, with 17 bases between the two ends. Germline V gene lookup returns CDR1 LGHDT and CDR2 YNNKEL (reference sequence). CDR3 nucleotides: TGTGCCAGCAGCCAAGTGGGGGAGTGGGTTGGGGAAAAACTGTTTTTT. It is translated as CASSQVGEWVGEKLFF.

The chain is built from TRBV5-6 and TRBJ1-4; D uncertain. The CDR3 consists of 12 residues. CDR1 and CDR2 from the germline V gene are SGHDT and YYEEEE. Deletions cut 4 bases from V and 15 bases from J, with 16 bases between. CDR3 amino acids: CASSTRGESVFF. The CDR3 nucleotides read TGTGCCAGCAGCACCCGAGGAGAGTCTGTGTTTTTT.